This TCR beta chain was sequenced in a study of cytomegalovirus exposure and HLA in healthy donors. Assay: immunoSEQ multiplex PCR; the TCRdb copy retains only in-frame clones and omits some. The sample consists of more than 85,000 clones, around 90% of them appearing once. Sequenced: PBMCs. This receptor was obtained from a woman aged 18 to 35 in good health and CMV-seronegative.

CDR3: CASETWGNTEAFF. As DNA, the CDR3 is TGTGCCAGTGAAACTTGGGGCAACACTGAAGCTTTCTTT. V gene TRBV19 combines with J gene TRBJ1-1, with D possibly TRBD1 on 5 matching bases. CDR1 LNHDA and CDR2 SQIVND come from the germline V gene (reference sequence). CDR3 length: 13 residues. Trimming shortened V by 8 bases and J by 2 bases, and 12 bases separated the two germline ends.